The rows below give T cell receptor beta chains drawn from one sample of a study of CD8+ T cells in alopecia areata. TCRdb's table, derived via immunoSEQ multiplex PCR, lists solely in-frame clones and lacks some. The repertoire has some 180,000 clones, about 55% of them found once; the top ten carry roughly 10%. This specimen consisted of CD8+ T cells sorted from blood, obtained at week 24, from a patient treated with tofacitinib. These receptors originate from a human donor with alopecia areata. CDR3s include the opening cysteine and the closing phenylalanine or tryptophan. Each record gives: clone size, J gene, V gene, D gene, CDR3 DNA, CDR3 protein. The D gene is left open where the match is weak. Expanded clones are given a class, and other clones once, few, many or no size at all.

>few|TRBJ2-7|TRBV5-1|TRBD1
TGCGCCAGCAGTGCCGGGACAGGGTACGATTACGAGCAGTACTTC
CASSAGTGYDYEQYF
>NA|TRBJ2-3|TRBV30|NA
TGTGCCTGGGACCCCGGGACGGTGGATACGCAATATTTT
CAWDPGTVDTQYF
>NA|TRBJ1-1|TRBV29-1|TRBD1
TGCAGCGCAGAGGACAGGGCTCCTGAAGCTTTCTTT
CSAEDRAPEAFF
>few|TRBJ2-1|TRBV5-1|TRBD2
TGCGCCAGCAGCTCACACCAACTAGCGCTGAGCTCCTACAATGAGCAGTTCTTC
CASSSHQLALSSYNEQFF
>NA|TRBJ1-6|TRBV27|NA
TGTGCCAGCAGGCCAGGGTTGGGTAATTCACCCCTCCACTTT
CASRPGLGNSPLHF
>NA|TRBJ2-2|TRBV7-2|TRBD2
TGTGCCAGCAGCCCACCTAGCGGGCGGAGGGTAGAGCACACCGGGGAGCTGTTTTTT
CASSPPSGRRVEHTGELFF
>few|TRBJ1-2|TRBV7-9|NA
TGTGCCAGCAGCTTAGGGGGGGCACCCCAAGCTAACTATGGCTACACCTTC
CASSLGGAPQANYGYTF
>NA|TRBJ2-7|TRBV27|TRBD1
TGTGCCAGCATTTACTCGGGACAGGGGCACTACGAGCAGTACTTC
CASIYSGQGHYEQYF
>NA|TRBJ2-3|TRBV27|NA
TGTGCCAGCAGTTCGGGACCTTTGCAGTATTTT
CASSSGPLQYF
>few|TRBJ1-2|TRBV30|TRBD1
TGTGCCTGGGGACAGGGACCTCATGGCTACACCTTC
CAWGQGPHGYTF
>few|TRBJ1-4|TRBV13|NA
TGTGCCAGCAGCTCCGGGGCTGGGAATGAAAAACTGTTTTTT
CASSSGAGNEKLFF
>NA|TRBJ2-5|TRBV6-5|NA
TGTGCCAGCAGTGCACAGGGTCAAGAGACCCAGTACTTC
CASSAQGQETQYF
>NA|TRBJ1-5|TRBV6-1|NA
TGTGCCAGCAGTTCCCAACAGGGTGTGGATCAGCCCCAGCATTTT
CASSSQQGVDQPQHF
>NA|TRBJ1-5|TRBV23-1|NA
TGCGCCAGCTTACAGACTGGGATTAGCAATCAGCCCCAGCATTTT
CASLQTGISNQPQHF
>NA|TRBJ1-1|TRBV15|NA
TGTGCCACCAGCAGAGGGGGTGATGGTTTTGGGGCAGGGTACACTGAAGCTTTCTTT
CATSRGGDGFGAGYTEAFF
>NA|TRBJ1-4|TRBV13|NA
TGTGCCAGCAGCTTACGGGGCCTTCGAGAAAAACTGTTTTTT
CASSLRGLREKLFF
>few|TRBJ1-5|TRBV6-6|NA
TGTGCCAGCAGACTACAGGCGGAGAGGATTCAGCCCCAGCATTTT
CASRLQAERIQPQHF
>NA|TRBJ2-1|TRBV5-1|NA
TGCGCCAGCAGCTCGACAGGCTACAATGAGCAGTTCTTC
CASSSTGYNEQFF
>NA|TRBJ1-1|TRBV4-1|NA
TGCGCCAGCAGGGGGGGGGTAGGGTTGAACACTGAAGCTTTCTTT
CASRGGVGLNTEAFF
>once|TRBJ2-4|TRBV5-6|TRBD2
TGTGCCAGCAGCGGGACCCCGGGGGGGAACATTCAGTACTTC
CASSGTPGGNIQYF
>NA|TRBJ2-1|TRBV2|NA
TGTGCCAGCAGCGGAGGGTGGTCCCCCGACAATGAGCAGTTCTTC
CASSGGWSPDNEQFF
>NA|TRBJ2-2|TRBV2|TRBD2
TGTGCCAGCAGTGGCACTAGCGGGGGGAACACCGGGGAGCTGTTTTTT
CASSGTSGGNTGELFF
>NA|TRBJ2-7|TRBV7-9|TRBD2
TGTGCCAGCAGCTTAAGCGGGACTAGTTACGAGCAGTACTTC
CASSLSGTSYEQYF
>NA|TRBJ1-1|TRBV7-6|NA
TGTGCCAGCAGCCGAACCTTTAACGACAGCATGAACACTGAAGCTTTCTTT
CASSRTFNDSMNTEAFF
>few|TRBJ2-2|TRBV15|NA
TGTGCCACCAGCACCTTGACGTCGAACACCGGGGAGCTGTTTTTT
CATSTLTSNTGELFF
>NA|TRBJ2-7|TRBV14|NA
TGTGCCAGCAGCCAAGTGGGTAGTAAGGGGCGCAAGCAGTACTTC
CASSQVGSKGRKQYF
>NA|TRBJ2-7|TRBV5-1|NA
TGCGCCAGCAACTCAGGGCAGCCCTACGAGCAGTACTTC
CASNSGQPYEQYF
>NA|TRBJ2-1|TRBV7-2|TRBD2
TGTGCCAGCAGCCAGGGACTATCACCCTACAATGAGCAGTTCTTC
CASSQGLSPYNEQFF
>NA|TRBJ2-7|TRBV6-5|TRBD1
TGTGCCAGCAGTCCTCACCGGACAGGAGCCTACGAGCAGTACTTC
CASSPHRTGAYEQYF